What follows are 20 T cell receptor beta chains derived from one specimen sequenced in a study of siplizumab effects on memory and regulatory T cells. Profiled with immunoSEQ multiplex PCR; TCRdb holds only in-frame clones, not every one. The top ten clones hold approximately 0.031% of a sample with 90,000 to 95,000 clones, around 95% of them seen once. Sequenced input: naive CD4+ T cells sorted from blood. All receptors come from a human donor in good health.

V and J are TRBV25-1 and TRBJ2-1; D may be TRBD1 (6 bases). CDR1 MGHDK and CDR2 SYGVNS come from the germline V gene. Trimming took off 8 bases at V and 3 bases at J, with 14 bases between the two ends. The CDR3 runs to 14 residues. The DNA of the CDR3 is TGTGCCAGCGCGGAACAGGGTTACTACAATGAGCAGTTCTTC. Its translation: CASAEQGYYNEQFF.

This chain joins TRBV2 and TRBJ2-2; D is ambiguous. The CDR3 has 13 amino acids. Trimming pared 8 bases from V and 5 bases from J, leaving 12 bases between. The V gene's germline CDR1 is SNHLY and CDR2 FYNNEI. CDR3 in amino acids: CASLRPTTGELFF. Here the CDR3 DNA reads TGTGCCAGCCTTAGACCTACTACCGGGGAGCTGTTTTTT.

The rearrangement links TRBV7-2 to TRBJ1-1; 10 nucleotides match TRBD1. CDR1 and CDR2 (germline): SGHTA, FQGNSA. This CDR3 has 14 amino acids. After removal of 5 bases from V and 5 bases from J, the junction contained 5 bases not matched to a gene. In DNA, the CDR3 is TGTGCCAGCAGCACGACAGGGGGCAAGACTGAAGCTTTCTTT. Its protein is CASSTTGGKTEAFF.

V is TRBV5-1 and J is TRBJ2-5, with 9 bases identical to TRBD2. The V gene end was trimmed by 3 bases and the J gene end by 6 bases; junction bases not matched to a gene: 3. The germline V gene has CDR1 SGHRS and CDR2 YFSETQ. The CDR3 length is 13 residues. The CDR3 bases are TGCGCCAGCAGCTCGGCTAGCGGGAAGACCCAGTACTTC. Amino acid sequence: CASSSASGKTQYF.

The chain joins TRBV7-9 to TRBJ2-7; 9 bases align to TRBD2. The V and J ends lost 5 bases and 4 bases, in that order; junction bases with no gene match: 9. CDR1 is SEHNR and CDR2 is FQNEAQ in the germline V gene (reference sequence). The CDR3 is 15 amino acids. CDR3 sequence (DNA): TGTGCCAGCAGCCATTCTGGACTAGCGTCTTACGAGCAGTACTTC. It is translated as CASSHSGLASYEQYF.

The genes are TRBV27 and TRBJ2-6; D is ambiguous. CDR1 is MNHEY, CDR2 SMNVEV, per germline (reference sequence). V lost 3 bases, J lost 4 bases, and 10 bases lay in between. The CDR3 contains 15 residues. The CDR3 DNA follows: TGTGCCAGCAGTTTGGCGGCCTTAGGGGCCAACGTCCTGACTTTC. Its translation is CASSLAALGANVLTF.

DNA for the CDR3: TGTGCCAGCAGTGAGTCAGGGATTGATGAGCAGTTCTTC. It is translated as CASSESGIDEQFF. The chain is built from TRBV25-1 and TRBJ2-1; the D gene is possibly TRBD1 (5 bases). Germline loops: CDR1 MGHDK, CDR2 SYGVNS. CDR3 length: 13 residues. V was pared by 3 bases and J by 8 bases, with 11 bases between.

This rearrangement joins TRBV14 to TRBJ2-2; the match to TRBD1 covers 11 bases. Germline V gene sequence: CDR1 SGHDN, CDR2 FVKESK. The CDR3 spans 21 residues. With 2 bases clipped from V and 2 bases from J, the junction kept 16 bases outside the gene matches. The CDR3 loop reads CASSQRSPLQGQGGNTGELFF. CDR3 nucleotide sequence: TGTGCCAGCAGCCAAAGGTCCCCGCTCCAGGGACAGGGGGGAAACACCGGGGAGCTGTTTTTT.

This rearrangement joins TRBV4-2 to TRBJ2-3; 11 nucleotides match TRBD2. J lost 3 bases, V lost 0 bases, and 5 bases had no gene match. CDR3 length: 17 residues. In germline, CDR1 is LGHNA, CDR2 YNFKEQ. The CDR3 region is CASSQDGTSGVTDTQYF. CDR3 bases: TGTGCCAGCAGCCAAGATGGGACTAGCGGTGTGACAGATACGCAGTATTTT.

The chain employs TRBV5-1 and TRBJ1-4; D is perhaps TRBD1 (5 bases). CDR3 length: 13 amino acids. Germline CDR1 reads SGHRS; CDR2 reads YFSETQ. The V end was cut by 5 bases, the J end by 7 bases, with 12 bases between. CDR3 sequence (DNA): TGCGCCAGCAGGAGAGGGGATAGTGAAAAACTGTTTTTT. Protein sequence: CASRRGDSEKLFF.

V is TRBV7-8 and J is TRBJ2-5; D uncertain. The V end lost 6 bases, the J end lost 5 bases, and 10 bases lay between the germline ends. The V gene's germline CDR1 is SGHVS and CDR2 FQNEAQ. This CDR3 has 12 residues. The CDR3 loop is CASSQTSETQYF. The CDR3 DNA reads TGTGCCAGCAGTCAGACCTCGGAGACCCAGTACTTC.

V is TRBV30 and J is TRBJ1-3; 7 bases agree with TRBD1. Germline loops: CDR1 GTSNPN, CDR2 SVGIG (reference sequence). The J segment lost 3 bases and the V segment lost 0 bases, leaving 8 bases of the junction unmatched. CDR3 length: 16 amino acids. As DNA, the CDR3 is TGTGCCTGGAGTGTACAAGACAGGGAGGGTGGAAACACCATATATTTT. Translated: CAWSVQDREGGNTIYF.

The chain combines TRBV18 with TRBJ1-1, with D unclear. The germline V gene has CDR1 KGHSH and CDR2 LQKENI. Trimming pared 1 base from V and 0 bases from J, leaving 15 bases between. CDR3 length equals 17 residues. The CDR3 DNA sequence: TGTGCCAGCTCACCACTACAGAGCCCTTACATGAACACTGAAGCTTTCTTT. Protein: CASSPLQSPYMNTEAFF.

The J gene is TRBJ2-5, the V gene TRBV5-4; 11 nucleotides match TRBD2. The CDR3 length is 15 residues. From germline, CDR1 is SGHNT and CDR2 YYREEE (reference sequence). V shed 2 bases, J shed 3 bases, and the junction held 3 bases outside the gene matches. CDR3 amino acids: CASSLKLAGEETQYF. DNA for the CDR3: TGTGCCAGCAGCTTAAAACTAGCGGGGGAAGAGACCCAGTACTTC.

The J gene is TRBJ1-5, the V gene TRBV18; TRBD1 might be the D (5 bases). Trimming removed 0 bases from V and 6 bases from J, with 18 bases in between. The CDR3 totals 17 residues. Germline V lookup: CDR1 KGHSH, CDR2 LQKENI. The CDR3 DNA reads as TGTGCCAGCTCACCACCGGCGCAGGGAGGCGTATCTCAGCCCCAGCATTTT. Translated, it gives CASSPPAQGGVSQPQHF.

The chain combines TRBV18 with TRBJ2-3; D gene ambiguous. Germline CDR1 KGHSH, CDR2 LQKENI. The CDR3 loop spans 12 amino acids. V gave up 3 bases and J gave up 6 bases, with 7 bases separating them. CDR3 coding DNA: TGTGCCAGCTCACCGAGTATCGATACGCAGTATTTT. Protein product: CASSPSIDTQYF.

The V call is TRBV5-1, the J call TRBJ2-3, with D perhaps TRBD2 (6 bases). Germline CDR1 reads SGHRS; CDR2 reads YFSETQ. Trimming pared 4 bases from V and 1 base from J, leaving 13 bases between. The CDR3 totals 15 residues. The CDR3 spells CASSITSTGTDTQYF. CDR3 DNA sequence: TGCGCCAGCAGCATCACTAGCACTGGCACAGATACGCAGTATTTT.

The CDR3 sequence is CASSPEAGRNTIYF. The DNA of the CDR3 is TGTGCCAGCAGCCCAGAGGCAGGGCGGAACACCATATATTTT. The J gene is TRBJ1-3, the V gene TRBV9; weak D call: TRBD1 (5 bases). The CDR3 is made up of 14 amino acids. V was shortened by 4 bases and J by 7 bases, with 15 bases between the two germline ends. Germline V lookup: CDR1 SGDLS, CDR2 YYNGEE.

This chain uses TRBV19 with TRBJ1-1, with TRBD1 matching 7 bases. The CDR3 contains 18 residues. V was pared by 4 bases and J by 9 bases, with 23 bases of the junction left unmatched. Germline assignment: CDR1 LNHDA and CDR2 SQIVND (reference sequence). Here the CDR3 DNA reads TGTGCCAGTAGTACCCGACCGGGACAGCCCCCCCTATCCCGTAAAGCTTTCTTT. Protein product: CASSTRPGQPPLSRKAFF.

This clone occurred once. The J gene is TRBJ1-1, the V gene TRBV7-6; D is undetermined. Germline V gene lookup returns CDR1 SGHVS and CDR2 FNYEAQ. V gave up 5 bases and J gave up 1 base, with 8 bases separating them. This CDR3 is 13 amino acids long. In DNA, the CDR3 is TGTGCCAGCAGCCTCGGGGAGAACACTGAAGCTTTCTTT. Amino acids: CASSLGENTEAFF.